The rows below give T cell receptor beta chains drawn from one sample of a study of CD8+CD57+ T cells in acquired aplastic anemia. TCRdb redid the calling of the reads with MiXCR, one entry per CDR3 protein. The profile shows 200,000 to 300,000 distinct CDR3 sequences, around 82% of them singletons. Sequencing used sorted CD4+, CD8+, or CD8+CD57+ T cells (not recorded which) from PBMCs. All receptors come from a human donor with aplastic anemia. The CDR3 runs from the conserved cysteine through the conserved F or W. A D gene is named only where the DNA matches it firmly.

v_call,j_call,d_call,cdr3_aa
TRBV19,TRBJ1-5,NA,CASSSQAGNQPQHF
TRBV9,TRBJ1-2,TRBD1,CASSWGGRQGGNNTF
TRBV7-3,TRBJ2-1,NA,CASSINGGGMNTQQFF
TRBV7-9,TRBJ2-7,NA,CASSLEVSFWREEYF
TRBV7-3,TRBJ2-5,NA,CASSLGRGRETQEF
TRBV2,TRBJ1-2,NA,CASSSRDMGVHYGYTF
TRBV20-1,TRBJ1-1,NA,CSVTRRMNTEAFF
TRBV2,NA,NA,CASGERGTHPQYF
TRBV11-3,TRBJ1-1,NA,CASSSDLTSEAFF
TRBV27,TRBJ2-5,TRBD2,CASSVLGLAGTQETQYF
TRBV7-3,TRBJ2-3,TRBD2,CASSLARAGGGDAQYF